This T cell receptor (beta chain) appears in the sequencing data of a study of identifying expanded T cells in peripheral blood. A note on this clone: As yet, its antigen is unknown.

Study conclusions and caveats: Over about two and four weeks, about 17 and 20 clones changed, versus 1.2 between replicates.

Sequencing used immunoSEQ multiplex PCR; TCRdb keeps in-frame clones, though not all of them. The sample has 75,000 to 90,000 clones, about 90% seen once. The sequence came from a person aged 18 to 70 in good health. The sequenced sample consisted of blood.

CDR3 in amino acids: CASSYEFNYGYTF. CDR3 DNA sequence: TGTGCCAGCAGCTACGAATTTAACTATGGCTACACCTTC. The V and J genes are TRBV7-2 and TRBJ1-2; D is unclear. Trimming shortened V by 4 bases and J by 1 base, and 7 bases separated the two germline ends. Per the germline V gene, CDR1 is SGHTA and CDR2 is FQGNSA. This CDR3 contains 13 residues.